What follows are 31 T cell receptor beta chains derived from one specimen sequenced in a study of cytomegalovirus exposure and HLA in healthy donors. It was with 60 Vbeta and 13 Jbeta primers that the PCR ran. Assay: immunoSEQ multiplex PCR; the TCRdb copy retains only in-frame clones and omits some. This table has about 93,000 clones, approximately 64% appearing once. Sequencing used PBMCs. These receptors all come from a boy aged 5 to 17 in good health and CMV-seropositive.

The chain combines TRBV29-1 with TRBJ2-3; unclear D gene. CDR3 length equals 13 residues. Germline V gene sequence: CDR1 SQVTM, CDR2 ANQGSEA. Between the trimmed V and J ends, which lost 7 bases and 0 bases, there was a span of 11 bases. CDR3 amino acids: CSGLGASTDTQYF. The CDR3 DNA reads TGCAGCGGTCTAGGTGCTAGCACAGATACGCAGTATTTT.

The chain joins TRBV6-1 to TRBJ2-6; D might be TRBD1 (5 bases). CDR3 size: 18 residues. In germline, CDR1 is MNHNS, CDR2 SASEGT. Deletions cut 4 bases from V and 3 bases from J, with 19 bases between. This CDR3 is CASSGLHYGAGGANVLTF. CDR3 nucleotide sequence: TGTGCCAGCAGTGGATTACATTATGGGGCAGGTGGGGCCAACGTCCTGACTTTC.

This rearrangement joins TRBV7-9 to TRBJ1-3; D is perhaps TRBD1 (6 bases). This CDR3 is 13 amino acids long. Germline values: CDR1 SEHNR, CDR2 FQNEAQ (reference sequence). V was shortened by 7 bases and J by 4 bases, with 11 bases between the two germline ends. This CDR3 is CASNQGRGNTIYF. The DNA of the CDR3 is TGTGCCAGCAACCAGGGGCGCGGAAACACCATATATTTT.

A single count supports this clone. This rearrangement joins TRBV15 to TRBJ2-1, with D perhaps matching TRBD2 (6 bases). The germline V gene encodes CDR1 LNHNV and CDR2 YYDKDF (reference sequence). V lost 0 bases to trimming and J lost 10 bases, with 10 bases between them. The CDR3 is 13 residues long. In nucleotides, the CDR3 is TGTGCCACCAGCAGAGATTTTGCGGGAGAGCAGTTCTTC. Protein product: CATSRDFAGEQFF.

The rearrangement links TRBV6-6 to TRBJ1-4, with unresolved D. Per germline, CDR1 MNHNY and CDR2 SVGAGI (reference sequence). CDR3 size: 13 residues. The germline V and J ends were trimmed by 7 bases and 4 bases, with 10 bases remaining between them. The CDR3 coding sequence is TGTGCCAGCACCCCTATGTTTAATGAAAAACTGTTTTTT. Its translation: CASTPMFNEKLFF.

The chain combines TRBV7-3 with TRBJ2-7; 9 positions match TRBD2. Germline assignment: CDR1 SGHTA and CDR2 FQGTGA. The V gene end was trimmed by 2 bases and the J gene end by 7 bases; junction bases not matched to a gene: 9. The CDR3 extends over 15 amino acids. For the CDR3, the DNA is TGTGCCAGCAGCTTACCCGCGGGGGGGCTTTGTGAGCAGTACTTC. It codes for CASSLPAGGLCEQYF.

J is TRBJ1-1 and V is TRBV6-6; 10 positions agree with TRBD1. The CDR3 runs to 16 residues. From germline, CDR1 is MNHNY and CDR2 SVGAGI (reference sequence). The junction had 4 bases not matched to a gene; V was cut back by 2 bases and J by 1 base. CDR3 nucleotides: TGTGCCAGCAGTTACGGGACAGGGGTCTCGAACACTGAAGCTTTCTTT. Protein: CASSYGTGVSNTEAFF.

The chain links TRBV5-4 to TRBJ2-5; weak D call: TRBD1 (6 bases). The DNA end lines up better with TRBJ2-7; the J call may be wrong. In germline, CDR1 is SGHNT, CDR2 YYREEE (reference sequence). The CDR3 consists of 13 residues. CDR3 DNA: TGTGCCAGCAGCGAGGGACACATATACGAGCAGTACTTC. This gives the protein CASSEGHIYEQYF.

In its sample, this clone was seen once. The V and J genes are TRBV7-9 and TRBJ2-7; 8 bases are shared with TRBD2. The V and J ends lost 1 base and 4 bases, in that order; junction bases with no gene match: 6. Germline V gives CDR1 SEHNR, CDR2 FQNEAQ (reference sequence). The CDR3 extends over 15 amino acids. The CDR3 DNA sequence: TGTGCCAGCAGCTTAGATGCGGGAGGAGGTTACGAGCAGTACTTC. This sequence encodes CASSLDAGGGYEQYF.

The rearrangement uses TRBV7-2 and TRBJ2-1; 7 nucleotides align to TRBD1. V lost 4 bases to trimming and J lost 6 bases; unmatched junction nucleotides: 6. This CDR3 contains 14 residues. Per germline, CDR1 SGHTA and CDR2 FQGNSA. The DNA of the CDR3 is TGTGCCAGCAGCTCCCGACAGGGCAGCAATGAGCAGTTCTTC. Its translation: CASSSRQGSNEQFF.

The chain is built from TRBV4-1 and TRBJ1-1, with a weak D call TRBD1 (5 bases). The ends were cut back, 3 bases at V and 2 bases at J, with 10 bases in the middle. Per the germline V gene, CDR1 is MGHRA and CDR2 is YSYEKL. This CDR3 is 14 amino acids long. The CDR3 DNA is TGCGCCAGCAGCCAGCAGGGAGGCAACACTGAAGCTTTCTTT. Protein: CASSQQGGNTEAFF.

This rearrangement joins TRBV2 to TRBJ1-4; 8 bases align to TRBD1. With 7 bases clipped from V and 0 bases from J, the junction kept 4 bases outside the gene matches. The CDR3 covers 15 residues. CDR1 is SNHLY and CDR2 is FYNNEI in the germline V gene. The CDR3 sequence is CASNRQGSTNEKLFF. Here the CDR3 DNA reads TGTGCCAGCAATAGACAGGGGTCAACTAATGAAAAACTGTTTTTT.

The V call is TRBV7-9, the J call TRBJ2-5; TRBD2 aligns across 8 bases. V lost 7 bases to trimming and J lost 5 bases; unmatched junction nucleotides: 12. Germline CDR1 SEHNR, CDR2 FQNEAQ (reference sequence). CDR3 length equals 15 residues. The CDR3 sequence is CASINSGSGGETQYF. The CDR3 DNA sequence: TGTGCCAGCATTAACAGCGGGAGTGGGGGGGAGACCCAGTACTTC.

The rearrangement joins TRBV5-1 to TRBJ1-2; TRBD1 matches 8 bases. Losses at the gene ends were 4 bases for V and 0 bases for J; bases not matched to a gene: 2. The CDR3 runs to 14 residues. Germline V gene lookup returns CDR1 SGHRS and CDR2 YFSETQ. CDR3: CASSPDRANYGYTF. CDR3 DNA: TGCGCCAGCAGCCCGGACAGGGCTAACTATGGCTACACCTTC. The full variable domain, in which reference TRBV5-1 and TRBJ1-2 provide the parts outside the CDR3, is KAGVTQTPRYLIKTRGQQVTLSCSPISGHRSVSWYQQTPGQGLQFLFEYFSETQRNKGNFPGRFSGRQFSNSRSEMNVSTLELGDSALYLCASSPDRANYGYTFGSGTRLTVV.

This clone was seen more than once but under ten times. The rearrangement uses TRBV6-5 and TRBJ1-5; possible D gene TRBD1, 5 bases. The germline V gene encodes CDR1 MNHEY and CDR2 SVGAGI. Deletions cut 5 bases from V and 4 bases from J, with 9 bases between. This CDR3 is 13 amino acids long. DNA of the CDR3: TGTGCCAGCAGTCGGGACTTAAATCAGCCCCAGCATTTT. Residues: CASSRDLNQPQHF.

The chain employs TRBV6-1 and TRBJ1-6; weak D call: TRBD1 (6 bases). This CDR3 is built from 15 residues. The V gene lost 4 bases and the J gene lost 12 bases, with 19 bases spanning the gap. The germline gives CDR1 MNHNS, CDR2 SASEGT. The DNA for the CDR3 is TGTGCCAGCAGTGGAGCGGCAGGGGAACGAGGACCCCTCCACTTT. Translated: CASSGAAGERGPLHF.

This clone was seen a handful of times. This rearrangement joins TRBV7-6 to TRBJ1-4, with 7 bases fitting TRBD1. Per germline, CDR1 SGHVS and CDR2 FNYEAQ. The CDR3 totals 17 residues. The V and J ends lost 0 bases and 3 bases, in that order; junction bases with no gene match: 7. DNA of the CDR3: TGTGCCAGCAGCTTAGCGTCGGCAGGGGGTTCTAATGAAAAACTGTTTTTT. It encodes CASSLASAGGSNEKLFF.

This clone was counted between two and nine times. This chain connects TRBV10-3 to TRBJ1-4; D uncertain. Germline V gene sequence: CDR1 ENHRY, CDR2 SYGVKD. The CDR3 is 13 amino acids. With 4 bases removed from V and 6 bases from J, the gap between germline ends came to 9 bases. CDR3 sequence (DNA): TGTGCCATCAGTGTCCTCTATGATGAAAAACTGTTTTTT. It encodes CAISVLYDEKLFF.

The V call is TRBV5-4, the J call TRBJ1-6; perhaps TRBD1 as D (6 bases). The CDR3 sequence is 13 residues long. V gave up 2 bases and J gave up 9 bases, with 9 bases separating them. The germline V gene has CDR1 SGHNT and CDR2 YYREEE (reference sequence). CDR3 residues: CASSFVGASPLHF. CDR3 DNA: TGTGCCAGCAGCTTCGTGGGGGCTTCACCCCTCCACTTT. The full variable domain, with the rest looked up from reference TRBV5-4 and TRBJ1-6, is ETGVTQSPTHLIKTRGQQVTLRCSSQSGHNTVSWYQQALGQGPQFIFQYYREEENGRGNFPPRFSGLQFPNYSSELNVNALELDDSALYLCASSFVGASPLHFGNGTRLTVT.

The chain has TRBV29-1 and TRBJ2-2, with D possibly matching TRBD1 (6 bases). V shed 6 bases and J shed 5 bases, with 7 bases lying between them. CDR1 is SQVTM, CDR2 ANQGSEA, per germline. This CDR3 spans 11 amino acids. CDR3: CSVQGTGELFF. The CDR3 DNA sequence: TGCAGCGTACAGGGAACCGGGGAGCTGTTTTTT.

In this sample, this clone turned up a few times. The chain employs TRBV5-4 and TRBJ2-7; 9 nucleotides agree with TRBD1. The CDR3 is 15 amino acids. CDR1 and CDR2 (germline): SGHNT, YYREEE (reference sequence). The ends lost 0 bases at V and 7 bases at J; junction bases unmatched: 8. CDR3 loop: CASSLAGQGFGEQYF. The CDR3 nucleotides are TGTGCCAGCAGCTTGGCCGGACAGGGGTTTGGTGAGCAGTACTTC.

V is TRBV5-1 and J is TRBJ2-5, with D tentatively TRBD2 (6 bases). V was trimmed by 5 bases and J by 5 bases, leaving 19 bases between them. The CDR3 totals 15 residues. Germline V CDR1 and CDR2: SGHRS, YFSETQ. The CDR3 coding sequence is TGCGCCAGCAGTAACCCTGCGGGGCGGCTTGAGACCCAGTACTTC. It encodes CASSNPAGRLETQYF. The full variable domain, with the rest looked up from reference TRBV5-1 and TRBJ2-5, is KAGVTQTPRYLIKTRGQQVTLSCSPISGHRSVSWYQQTPGQGLQFLFEYFSETQRNKGNFPGRFSGRQFSNSRSEMNVSTLELGDSALYLCASSNPAGRLETQYFGPGTRLLVL.

This chain uses TRBV5-1 with TRBJ2-3, with 8 positions matching TRBD2. Germline CDR1 reads SGHRS; CDR2 reads YFSETQ. CDR3 length: 16 amino acids. J gave up 2 bases and V 1 base, and 6 bases lay outside the gene matches. CDR3 sequence: CASSLIQRGFTDTQYF. DNA of the CDR3: TGCGCCAGCAGCTTGATCCAGCGGGGGTTCACAGATACGCAGTATTTT.

This clone showed up just a few times. V and J are TRBV11-3 and TRBJ2-7; D uncertain. This CDR3 has 15 amino acids. V lost 0 bases to trimming and J lost 0 bases, with 9 bases between them. Germline-derived CDR1 and CDR2 are SGHNT and YENEEA. Here the CDR3 DNA reads TGTGCCAGCAGCTTAGATCGCCGGTGCTCCTACGAGCAGTACTTC. It codes for CASSLDRRCSYEQYF.

V usage is TRBV5-1 and J usage is TRBJ1-1; 7 bases are a match to TRBD1. The CDR3 has 15 residues. Germline assignment: CDR1 SGHRS and CDR2 YFSETQ. The ends lost 2 bases at V and 1 base at J; junction bases unmatched: 5. CDR3 nucleotides: TGCGCCAGCAGCTTCCCCGGGACAGCGAACACTGAAGCTTTCTTT. Translation gives CASSFPGTANTEAFF.

This clone has a handful of counts. The V gene is TRBV10-3, the J gene TRBJ2-2; the match to TRBD2 covers 12 bases. The CDR3 has 16 residues. Trimming cost V 6 bases and J 5 bases; bases outside gene matches: 7. Germline lookup yields CDR1 ENHRY and CDR2 SYGVKD. CDR3 bases: TGTGCCATCAGAGCGACTAGCGGGAGTTCGACCGGGGAGCTGTTTTTT. Residues: CAIRATSGSSTGELFF.

This clone occurred a few times. V gene TRBV7-6 combines with J gene TRBJ2-3, with D possibly TRBD2 on 5 matching bases. Between the trimmed V and J ends, which lost 0 bases and 5 bases, there was a span of 12 bases. This CDR3 has 15 residues. The germline CDR1 and CDR2 sequences are SGHVS and FNYEAQ. The CDR3 reads CASSLATTGGDTQYF. CDR3 nucleotide sequence: TGTGCCAGCAGCTTAGCGACTACTGGCGGAGATACGCAGTATTTT.

This sequence joins TRBV2 and TRBJ1-1; D possibly corresponds to TRBD1 (5 bases). The CDR3 covers 14 residues. V was clipped by 6 bases and J by 0 bases, with 11 bases between them. CDR1 and CDR2 from the germline V gene are SNHLY and FYNNEI. The CDR3 is CASRLTGMNTEAFF. DNA for the CDR3: TGTGCCAGCAGACTCACAGGTATGAACACTGAAGCTTTCTTT.

V and J are TRBV5-1 and TRBJ1-6, with 7 bases identical to TRBD1. The CDR3 is 16 amino acids. From germline, CDR1 is SGHRS and CDR2 YFSETQ. With 4 bases clipped from V and 5 bases from J, the junction kept 9 bases outside the gene matches. The CDR3 DNA sequence: TGCGCCAGCAGCAAAACAGGGGCAACCAATAATTCACCCCTCCACTTT. It yields the protein CASSKTGATNNSPLHF.

V is TRBV18 and J is TRBJ2-1; no firm D call. This CDR3 has 12 amino acids. V was shortened by 6 bases and J by 6 bases, with 9 bases between the two germline ends. From germline, CDR1 is KGHSH and CDR2 LQKENI. This chain's CDR3 is CASSHELNEQFF. The CDR3 nucleotides are TGTGCCAGCTCCCACGAACTCAATGAGCAGTTCTTC.

In the case of this clone: Within the sample, other DNA sequences also encode this same CDR3. The gene calls are TRBV18 and TRBJ2-1, with 7 bases identical to TRBD2. Germline CDR1 and CDR2: KGHSH and LQKENI. The CDR3 is made up of 15 amino acids. The V and J ends lost 5 bases and 0 bases, in that order; junction bases with no gene match: 4. CDR3 DNA sequence: TGTGCCAGCTCATTTCGCGGGAGCTCCTACAATGAGCAGTTCTTC. Translated, it gives CASSFRGSSYNEQFF.